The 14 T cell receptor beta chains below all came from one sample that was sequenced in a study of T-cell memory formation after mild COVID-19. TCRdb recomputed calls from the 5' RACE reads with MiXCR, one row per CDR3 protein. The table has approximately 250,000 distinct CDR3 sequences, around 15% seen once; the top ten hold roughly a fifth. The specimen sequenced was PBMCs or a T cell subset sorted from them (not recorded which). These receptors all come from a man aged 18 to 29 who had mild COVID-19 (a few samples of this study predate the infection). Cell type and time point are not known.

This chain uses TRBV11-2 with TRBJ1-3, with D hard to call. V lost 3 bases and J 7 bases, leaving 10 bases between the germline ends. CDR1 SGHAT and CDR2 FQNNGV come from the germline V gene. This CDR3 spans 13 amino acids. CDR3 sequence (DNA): TGTGCCAGCAGCTTGGGGTCGAGGAACACCATATATTTT. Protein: CASSLGSRNTIYF.

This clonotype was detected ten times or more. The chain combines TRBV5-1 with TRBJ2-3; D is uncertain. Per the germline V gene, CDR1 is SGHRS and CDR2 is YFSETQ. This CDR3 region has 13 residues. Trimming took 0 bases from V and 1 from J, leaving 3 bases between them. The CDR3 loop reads CASSLEGTDTQYF. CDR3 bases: TGCGCCAGCAGCTTGGAAGGCACAGATACGCAGTATTTT.

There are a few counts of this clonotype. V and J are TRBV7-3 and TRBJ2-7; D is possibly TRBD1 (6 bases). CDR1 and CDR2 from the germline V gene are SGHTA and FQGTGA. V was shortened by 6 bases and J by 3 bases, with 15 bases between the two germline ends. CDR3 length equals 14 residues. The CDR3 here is CASRGHLNYYEQYV. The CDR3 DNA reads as TGTGCCAGCAGGGGACACCTTAACTACTACGAGCAGTACGTC.

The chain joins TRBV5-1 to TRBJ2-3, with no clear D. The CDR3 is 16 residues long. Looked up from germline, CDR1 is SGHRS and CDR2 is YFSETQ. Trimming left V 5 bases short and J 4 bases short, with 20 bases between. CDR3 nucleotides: TGCGCCAGCAGGCCGGGTGGCAGTTCGATTTCAGATACGCAGTATTTT. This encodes CASRPGGSSISDTQYF.

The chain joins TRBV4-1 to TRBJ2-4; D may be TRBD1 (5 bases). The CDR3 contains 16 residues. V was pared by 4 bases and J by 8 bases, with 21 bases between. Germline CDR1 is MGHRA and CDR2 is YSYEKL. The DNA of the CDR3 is TGCGCCAGCAGCCCCCTCCTCCAGGGTCGGATTGACATTCAGTACTTC. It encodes CASSPLLQGRIDIQYF.

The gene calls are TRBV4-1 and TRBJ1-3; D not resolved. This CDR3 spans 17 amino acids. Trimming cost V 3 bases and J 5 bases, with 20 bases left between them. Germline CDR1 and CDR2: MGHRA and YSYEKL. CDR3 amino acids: CASSHLIAGDSRNTIYF. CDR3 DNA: TGCGCCAGCAGCCACCTGATAGCCGGGGATTCGAGAAACACCATATATTTT.

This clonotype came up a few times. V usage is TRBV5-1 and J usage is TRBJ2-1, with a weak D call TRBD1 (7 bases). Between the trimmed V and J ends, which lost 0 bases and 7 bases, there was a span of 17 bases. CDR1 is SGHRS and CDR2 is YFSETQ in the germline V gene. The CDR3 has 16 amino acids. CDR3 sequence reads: CASSLDGAGGWNEQFF. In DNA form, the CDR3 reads TGCGCCAGCAGCTTGGATGGGGCAGGGGGGTGGAATGAGCAGTTCTTC. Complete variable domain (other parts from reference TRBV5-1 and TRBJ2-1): KAGVTQTPRYLIKTRGQQVTLSCSPISGHRSVSWYQQTPGQGLQFLFEYFSETQRNKGNFPGRFSGRQFSNSRSEMNVSTLELGDSALYLCASSLDGAGGWNEQFFGPGTRLTVL.

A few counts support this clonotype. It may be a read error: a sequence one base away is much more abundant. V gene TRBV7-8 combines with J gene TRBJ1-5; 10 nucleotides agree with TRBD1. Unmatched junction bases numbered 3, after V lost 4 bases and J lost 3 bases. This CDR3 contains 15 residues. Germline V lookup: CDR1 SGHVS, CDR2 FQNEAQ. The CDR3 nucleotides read TGTGCCAGCAGCTCAGGGACAGGGGCCAATCAGCCCCAGCATTTT. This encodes CASSSGTGANQPQHF.

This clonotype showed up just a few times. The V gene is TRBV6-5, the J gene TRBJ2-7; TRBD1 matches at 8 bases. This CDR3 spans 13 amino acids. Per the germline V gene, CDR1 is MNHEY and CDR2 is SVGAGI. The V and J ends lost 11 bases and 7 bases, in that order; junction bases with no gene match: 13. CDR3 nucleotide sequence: TGTGCCGGAGGGACAGGCCACGGAACTGAGCAGTACGTC. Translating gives CAGGTGHGTEQYV.

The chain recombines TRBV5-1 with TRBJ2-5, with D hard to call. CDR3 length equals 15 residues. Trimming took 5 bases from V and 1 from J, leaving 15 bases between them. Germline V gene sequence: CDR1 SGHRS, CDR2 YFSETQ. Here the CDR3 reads CASSQEPTIQETQYF. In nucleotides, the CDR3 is TGCGCCAGCAGTCAGGAACCGACCATCCAAGAGACCCAGTACTTC.

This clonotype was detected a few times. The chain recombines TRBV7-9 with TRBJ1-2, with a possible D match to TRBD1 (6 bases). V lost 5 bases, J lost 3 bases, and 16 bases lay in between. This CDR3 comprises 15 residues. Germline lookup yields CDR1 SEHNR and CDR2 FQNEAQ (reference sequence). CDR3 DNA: TGTGCCAGCAGCGCGGAAGGGGGGGGCTACTATGGCTACACCTTC. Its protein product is CASSAEGGGYYGYTF.

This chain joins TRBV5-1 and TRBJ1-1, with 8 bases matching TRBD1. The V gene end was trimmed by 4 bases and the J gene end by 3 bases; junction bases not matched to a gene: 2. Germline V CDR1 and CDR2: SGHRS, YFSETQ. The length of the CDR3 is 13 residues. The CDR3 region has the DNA TGCGCCAGCAGCGTACAGGGGGACACTGAAGCTTTCTTT. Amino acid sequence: CASSVQGDTEAFF.

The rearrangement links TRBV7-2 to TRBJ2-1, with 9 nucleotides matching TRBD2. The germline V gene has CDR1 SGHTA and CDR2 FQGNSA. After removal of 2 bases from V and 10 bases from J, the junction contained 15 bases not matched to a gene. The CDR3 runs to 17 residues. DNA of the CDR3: TGTGCCAGCAGCTTACACCTTAGCGGGGGCCCTTTCAACGAGCAGTTCTTC. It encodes CASSLHLSGGPFNEQFF.

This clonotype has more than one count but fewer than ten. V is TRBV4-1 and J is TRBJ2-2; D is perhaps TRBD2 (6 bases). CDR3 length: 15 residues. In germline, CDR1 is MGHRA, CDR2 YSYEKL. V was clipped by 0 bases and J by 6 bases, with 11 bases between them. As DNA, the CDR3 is TGCGCCAGCAGCCAAGATCGGGGGAGAGCCGGGGAGCTGTTTTTT. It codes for CASSQDRGRAGELFF.